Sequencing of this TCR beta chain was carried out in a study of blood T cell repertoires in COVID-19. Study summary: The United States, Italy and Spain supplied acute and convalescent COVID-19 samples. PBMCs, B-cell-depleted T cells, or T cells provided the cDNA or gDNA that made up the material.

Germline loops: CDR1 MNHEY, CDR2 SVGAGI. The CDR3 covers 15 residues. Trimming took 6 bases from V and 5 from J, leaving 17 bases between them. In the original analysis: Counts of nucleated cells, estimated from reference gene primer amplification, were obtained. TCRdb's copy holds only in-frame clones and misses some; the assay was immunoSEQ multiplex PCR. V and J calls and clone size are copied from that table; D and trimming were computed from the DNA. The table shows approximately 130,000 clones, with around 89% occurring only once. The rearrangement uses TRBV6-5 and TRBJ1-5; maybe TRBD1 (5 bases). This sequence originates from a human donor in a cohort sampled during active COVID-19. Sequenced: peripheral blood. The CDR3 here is CASRTGGEGHQPQHF. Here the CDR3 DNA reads TGTGCCAGCAGAACGGGGGGGGAGGGCCATCAGCCCCAGCATTTT.